This T cell receptor (beta chain) originates from a study of blood T cell repertoires in COVID-19. Study at large: T cells, B-cell-depleted T cells, or PBMCs provided the cDNA or gDNA that served as material.

J lost 5 bases, V lost 5 bases, and 7 bases had no gene match. This CDR3 spans 15 amino acids. Germline V gene sequence: CDR1 LGHDT, CDR2 YNNKEL (reference sequence). Clones were sequenced by immunoSEQ multiplex PCR, and TCRdb holds only the in-frame ones, with some missing. There are 50,000 or so clones in the sample; 65% to 90% occur only once, and 28% lies in the top ten. This chain uses TRBV3-1 (or the pseudogene TRBV3-2) with TRBJ1-2, with 11 bases matching TRBD1. Sequenced: peripheral blood. The sequence was collected from a human donor in a cohort sampled during active COVID-19. CDR3 region: CASSITGTGGYGYTF. The CDR3 DNA is TGTGCCAGCAGCATTACCGGGACAGGGGGTTATGGCTACACCTTC.